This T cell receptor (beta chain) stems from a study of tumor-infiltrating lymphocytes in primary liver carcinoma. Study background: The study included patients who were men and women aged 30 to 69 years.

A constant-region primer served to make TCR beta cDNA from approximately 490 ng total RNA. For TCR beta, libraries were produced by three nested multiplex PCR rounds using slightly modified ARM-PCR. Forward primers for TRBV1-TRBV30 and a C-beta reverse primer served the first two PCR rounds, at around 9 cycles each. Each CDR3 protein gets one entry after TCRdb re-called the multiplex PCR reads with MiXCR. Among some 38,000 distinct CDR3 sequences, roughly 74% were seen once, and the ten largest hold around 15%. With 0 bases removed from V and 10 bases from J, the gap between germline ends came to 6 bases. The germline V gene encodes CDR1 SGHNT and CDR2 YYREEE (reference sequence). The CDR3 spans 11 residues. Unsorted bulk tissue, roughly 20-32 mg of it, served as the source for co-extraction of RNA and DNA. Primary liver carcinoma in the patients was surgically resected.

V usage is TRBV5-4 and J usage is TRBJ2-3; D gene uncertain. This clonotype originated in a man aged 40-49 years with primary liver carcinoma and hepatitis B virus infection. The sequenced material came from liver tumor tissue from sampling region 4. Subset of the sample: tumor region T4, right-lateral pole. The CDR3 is CASSLESAQYF. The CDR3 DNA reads TGTGCCAGCAGCTTGGAGAGTGCGCAGTATTTT. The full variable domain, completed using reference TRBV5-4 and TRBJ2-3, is ETGVTQSPTHLIKTRGQQVTLRCSSQSGHNTVSWYQQALGQGPQFIFQYYREEENGRGNFPPRFSGLQFPNYSSELNVNALELDDSALYLCASSLESAQYFGPGTRLTVL.